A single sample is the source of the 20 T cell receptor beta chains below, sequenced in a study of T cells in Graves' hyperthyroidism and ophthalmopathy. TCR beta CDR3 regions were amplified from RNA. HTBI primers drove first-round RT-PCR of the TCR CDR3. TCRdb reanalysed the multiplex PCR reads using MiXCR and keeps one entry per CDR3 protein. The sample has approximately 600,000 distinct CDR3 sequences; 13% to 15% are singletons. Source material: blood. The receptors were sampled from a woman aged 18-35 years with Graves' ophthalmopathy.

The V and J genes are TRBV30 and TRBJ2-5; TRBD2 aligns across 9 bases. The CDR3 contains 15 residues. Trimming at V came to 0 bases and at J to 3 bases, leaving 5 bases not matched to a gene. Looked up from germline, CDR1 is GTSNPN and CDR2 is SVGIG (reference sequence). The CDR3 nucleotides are TGTGCCTGGAGTGTGGGGCTAGCGGGAAAAGAGACCCAGTACTTC. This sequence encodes CAWSVGLAGKETQYF. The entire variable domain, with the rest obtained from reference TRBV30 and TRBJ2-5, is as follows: SQTIHQWPATLVQPVGSPLSLECTVEGTSNPNLYWYRQAAGRGLQLLFYSVGIGQISSEVPQNLSASRPQDRQFILSSKKLLLSDSGFYLCAWSVGLAGKETQYFGPGTRLLVL.

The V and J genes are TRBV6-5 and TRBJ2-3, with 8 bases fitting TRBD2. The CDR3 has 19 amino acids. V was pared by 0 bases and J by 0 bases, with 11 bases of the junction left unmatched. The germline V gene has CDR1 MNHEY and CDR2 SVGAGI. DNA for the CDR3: TGTGCCAGCAGTTACTCGATACGCAGACTAGCGAATAGCACAGATACGCAGTATTTT. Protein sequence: CASSYSIRRLANSTDTQYF.

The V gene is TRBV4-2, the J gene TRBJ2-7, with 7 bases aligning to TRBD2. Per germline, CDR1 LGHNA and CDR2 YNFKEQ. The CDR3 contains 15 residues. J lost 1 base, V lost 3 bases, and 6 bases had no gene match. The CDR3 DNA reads TGTGCCAGCAGCCACCACCCCGGGGGGTCCTACGAGCAGTACTTC. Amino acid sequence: CASSHHPGGSYEQYF.

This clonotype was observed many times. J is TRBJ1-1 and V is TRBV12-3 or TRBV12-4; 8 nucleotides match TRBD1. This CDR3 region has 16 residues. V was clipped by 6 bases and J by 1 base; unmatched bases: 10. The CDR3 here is CASSPSGQGRNTEAFF. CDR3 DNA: TGTGCCAGCAGCCCCTCCGGACAGGGTAGGAACACTGAAGCTTTCTTT.

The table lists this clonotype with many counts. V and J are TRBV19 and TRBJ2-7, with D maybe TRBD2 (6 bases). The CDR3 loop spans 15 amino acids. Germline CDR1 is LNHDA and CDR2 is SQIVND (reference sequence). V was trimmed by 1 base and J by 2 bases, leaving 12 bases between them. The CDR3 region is CASSIVRESAYEQYF. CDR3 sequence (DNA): TGTGCCAGTAGTATAGTACGGGAGAGTGCCTACGAGCAGTACTTC.

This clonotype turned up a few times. CDR3 nucleotide sequence: TGTGCCAGCGAGGGATTTTCAGAGCAGTTCTTC. It encodes CASEGFSEQFF. The chain carries TRBV25-1 and TRBJ2-1; D is possibly TRBD2 (5 bases). The V gene lost 8 bases and the J gene lost 10 bases, with 12 bases spanning the gap. This CDR3 spans 11 amino acids. CDR1 is MGHDK, CDR2 SYGVNS, per germline.

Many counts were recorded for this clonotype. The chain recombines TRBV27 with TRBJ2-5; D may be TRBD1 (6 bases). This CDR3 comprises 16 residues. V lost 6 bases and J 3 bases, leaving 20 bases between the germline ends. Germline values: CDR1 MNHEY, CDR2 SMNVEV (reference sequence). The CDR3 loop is CASSRYRVGLEETQYF. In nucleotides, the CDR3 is TGTGCCAGCAGCCGATACAGGGTAGGGTTAGAAGAGACCCAGTACTTC.

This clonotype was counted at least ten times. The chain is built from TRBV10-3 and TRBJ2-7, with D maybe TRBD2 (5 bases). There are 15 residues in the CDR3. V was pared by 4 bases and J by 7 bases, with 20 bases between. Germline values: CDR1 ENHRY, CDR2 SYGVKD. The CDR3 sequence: CAISVTGSRGWEQYF. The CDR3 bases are TGTGCCATCAGTGTTACCGGGTCCCGGGGTTGGGAGCAGTACTTC.

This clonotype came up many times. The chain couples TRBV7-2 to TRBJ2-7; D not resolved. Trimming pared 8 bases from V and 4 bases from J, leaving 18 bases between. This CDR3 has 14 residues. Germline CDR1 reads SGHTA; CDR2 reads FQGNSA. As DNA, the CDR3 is TGTGCCAGCGCCGACCCACACTATACATACGAGCAGTACTTC. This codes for CASADPHYTYEQYF.

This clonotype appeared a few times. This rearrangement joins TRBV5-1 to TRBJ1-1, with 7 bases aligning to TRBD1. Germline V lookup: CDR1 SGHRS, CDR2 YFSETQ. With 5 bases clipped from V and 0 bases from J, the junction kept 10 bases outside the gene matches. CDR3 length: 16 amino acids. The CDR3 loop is CASRLDRRTMNTEAFF. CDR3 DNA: TGCGCCAGCAGGCTGGACAGGAGGACTATGAACACTGAAGCTTTCTTT.

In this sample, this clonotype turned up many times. CDR3 sequence: CASTRRVGGRQETQYF. The DNA of the CDR3 is TGTGCCAGCACCCGGCGGGTGGGCGGGCGGCAAGAGACCCAGTACTTC. The chain is built from TRBV6-2 or TRBV6-3 and TRBJ2-5; D may be TRBD2 (5 bases). Germline V gene data show CDR1 as MNHEY and CDR2 as SVGEGT. Trimming removed 7 bases at V and 2 bases at J, with 20 bases between. The CDR3 is 16 residues long.

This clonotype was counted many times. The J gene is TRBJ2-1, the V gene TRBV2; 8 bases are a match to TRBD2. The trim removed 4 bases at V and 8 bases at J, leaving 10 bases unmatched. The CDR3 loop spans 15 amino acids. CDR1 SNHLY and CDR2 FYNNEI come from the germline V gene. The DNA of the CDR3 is TGTGCCAGCAGTGTCCCGGGGGGGACCCGGGATGAGCAGTTCTTC. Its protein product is CASSVPGGTRDEQFF.

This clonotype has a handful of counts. DNA for the CDR3: TGCAGTGATAGCCCGCATGAGCAGTTCTTC. It yields the protein CSDSPHEQFF. This sequence joins TRBV20-1 and TRBJ2-1; D remains ambiguous. The CDR3 is 10 residues long. The germline V and J ends were trimmed by 7 bases and 8 bases, with 9 bases remaining between them. Germline V gene lookup returns CDR1 DFQATT and CDR2 SNEGSKA (reference sequence).

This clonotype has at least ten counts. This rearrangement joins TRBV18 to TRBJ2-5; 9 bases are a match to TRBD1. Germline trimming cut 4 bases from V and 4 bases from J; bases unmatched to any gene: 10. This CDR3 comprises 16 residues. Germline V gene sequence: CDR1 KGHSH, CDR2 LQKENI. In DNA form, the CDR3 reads TGTGCCAGCTCACAAGCCACAGGGGGCGCGGGAGAGACCCAGTACTTC. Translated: CASSQATGGAGETQYF.

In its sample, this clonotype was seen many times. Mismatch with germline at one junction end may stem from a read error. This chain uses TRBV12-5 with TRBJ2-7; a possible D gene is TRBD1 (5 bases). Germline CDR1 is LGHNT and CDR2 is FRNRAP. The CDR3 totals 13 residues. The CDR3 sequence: CASSLRGHYEQYF. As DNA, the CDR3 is TGTGCTAGTAGTTTAAGGGGCCACTACGAGCAGTACTTC.

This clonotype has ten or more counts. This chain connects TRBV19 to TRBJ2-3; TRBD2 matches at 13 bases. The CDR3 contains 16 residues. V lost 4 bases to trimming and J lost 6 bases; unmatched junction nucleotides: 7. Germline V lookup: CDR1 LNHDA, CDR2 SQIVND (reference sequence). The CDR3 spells CASSTRTSGRLDTQYF. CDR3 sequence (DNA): TGTGCCAGTAGTACCAGGACTAGCGGGAGACTGGATACGCAGTATTTT.

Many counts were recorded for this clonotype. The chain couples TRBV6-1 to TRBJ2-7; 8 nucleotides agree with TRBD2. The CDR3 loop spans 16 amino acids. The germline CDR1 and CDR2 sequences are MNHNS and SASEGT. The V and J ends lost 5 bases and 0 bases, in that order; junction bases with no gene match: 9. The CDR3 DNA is TGTGCCAGCAGTTCCCCTCGCGGGACTAGCTCCTACGAGCAGTACTTC. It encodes CASSSPRGTSSYEQYF.

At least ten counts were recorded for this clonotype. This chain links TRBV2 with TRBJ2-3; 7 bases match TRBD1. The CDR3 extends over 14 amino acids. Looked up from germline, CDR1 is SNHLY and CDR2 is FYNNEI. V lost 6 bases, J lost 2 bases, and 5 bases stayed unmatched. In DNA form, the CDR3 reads TGTGCCAGCAGCTCGGGACAGCCCACAGATACGCAGTATTTT. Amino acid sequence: CASSSGQPTDTQYF.

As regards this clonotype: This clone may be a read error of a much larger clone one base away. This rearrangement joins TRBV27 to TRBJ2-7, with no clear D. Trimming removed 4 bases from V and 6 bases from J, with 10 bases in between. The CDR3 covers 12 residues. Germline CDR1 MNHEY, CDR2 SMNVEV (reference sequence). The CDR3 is CASSSGSSEQYF. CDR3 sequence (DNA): TGTGCCAGCAGTTCTGGGTCTTCCGAGCAGTACTTC.

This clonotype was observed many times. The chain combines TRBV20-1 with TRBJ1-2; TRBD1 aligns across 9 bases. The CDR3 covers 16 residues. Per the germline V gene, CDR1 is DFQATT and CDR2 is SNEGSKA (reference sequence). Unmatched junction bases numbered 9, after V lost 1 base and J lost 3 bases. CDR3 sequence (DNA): TGCAGTGCTAGAGGAGGGACAGGGAGATCGGACTATGGCTACACCTTC. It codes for CSARGGTGRSDYGYTF.